This record looks at one TCR beta chain sequence and its context. No antigen is known for it. This sample was included in a study of T cell repertoires in cytomegalovirus infection. Overall study context: Epitope selection comprised recently identified HLA-C-restricted CMV epitopes and well-studied HLA-B-restricted CMV epitopes.

Using its own MiXCR run on the reads, TCRdb lists one record per CDR3 protein. In the table there are 700,000 to 900,000 distinct CDR3 sequences, about 28% of which are singletons. Germline-derived CDR1 and CDR2 are MGHRA and YSYEKL. CDR3 size: 16 residues. Losses at the gene ends were 2 bases for V and 0 bases for J; bases not matched to a gene: 5. Here the sequenced sample was cultured CD8+ T cells from PBMCs, taken from culture after CMV antigen stimulation. The TCR comes from a human donor in good health (CMV status not recorded). Some clones in this sample may be carry-over from other donors' samples. The chain has TRBV4-1 and TRBJ2-3; 7 bases fit TRBD2. DNA for the CDR3: TGCGCCAGCAGCCAACGCGGGGGACCCAGCACAGATACGCAGTATTTT. This sequence encodes CASSQRGGPSTDTQYF.